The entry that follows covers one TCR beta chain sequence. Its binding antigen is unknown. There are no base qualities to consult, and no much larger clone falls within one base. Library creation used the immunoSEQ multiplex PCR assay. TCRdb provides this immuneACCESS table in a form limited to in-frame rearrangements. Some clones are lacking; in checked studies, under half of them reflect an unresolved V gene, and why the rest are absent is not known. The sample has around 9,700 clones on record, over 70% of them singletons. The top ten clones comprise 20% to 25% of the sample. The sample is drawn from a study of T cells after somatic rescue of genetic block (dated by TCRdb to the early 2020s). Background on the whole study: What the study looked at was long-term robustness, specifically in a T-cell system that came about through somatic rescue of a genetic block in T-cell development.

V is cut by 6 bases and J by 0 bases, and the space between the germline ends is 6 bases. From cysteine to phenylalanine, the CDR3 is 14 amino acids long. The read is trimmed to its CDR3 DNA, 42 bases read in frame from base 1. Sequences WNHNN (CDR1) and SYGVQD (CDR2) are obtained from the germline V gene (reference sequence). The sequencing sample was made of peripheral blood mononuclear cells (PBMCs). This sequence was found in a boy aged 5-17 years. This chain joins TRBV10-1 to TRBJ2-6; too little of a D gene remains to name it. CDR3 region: CASSLCSGANVLTF. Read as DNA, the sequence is TGCGCCAGCAGCCTTTGCTCTGGGGCCAACGTCCTGACTTTC.